This T cell receptor (beta chain) stems from a study of cytomegalovirus exposure and HLA in healthy donors. Study as a whole: Early release data held 75 million to 100 million unique TCRs from HLA-typed donors. Notes on the study in general: Later analysis showed TCR association rates varying by HLA locus, highest for DRB1 and lowest for HLA-C. Within an earlier analysis, most TCR beta V segments proved productive either about 90% or about 30% of the time. Sequencing likely caused a cluster of highly shared sequence variants.

In its sample, this clone was seen a few times. The antigen is undetermined. Both 60 Vbeta primers and 13 Jbeta primers went into the PCR. TCRdb's table, derived via immunoSEQ multiplex PCR, lists solely in-frame clones and lacks some. The table lists around 180,000 clones, around 83% of them singletons. The CDR3 extends over 14 amino acids. Per the germline V gene, CDR1 is MNHEY and CDR2 is SVGAGI. V was cut by 4 bases and J by 4 bases, with 13 bases left in between. This TCR was recovered from a girl aged 2-9 years in good health and CMV-seropositive. The genes are TRBV6-5 and TRBJ1-2; D is perhaps TRBD1 (6 bases). Input material: PBMCs. DNA of the CDR3: TGTGCCAGCAGTTGGTCGAACAGGGCCTATGGCTACACCTTC. As protein: CASSWSNRAYGYTF.